This entry describes one T cell receptor (beta chain). These data originate in a study of CD4 and CD8 cells across lung adenocarcinoma regions. A single record per CDR3 protein comes from TCRdb applying MiXCR to the PCR reads. The sample has about 25,000 distinct CDR3 sequences, 50% to 55% seen once; the top ten hold less than 60%. CDR3 length: 11 amino acids. The germline V gene has CDR1 MNHNS and CDR2 SASEGT. V lost 7 bases to trimming and J lost 3 bases, with 4 bases between them. Sequenced material: CD8+ T cells from the center of a lung tumor. This TCR was recovered from a male donor with lung adenocarcinoma. The CD4 and CD8 labels of this study may be unreliable. The chain combines TRBV6-1 with TRBJ2-1; unclear D gene. CDR3 sequence (DNA): TGTGCCAGCACGGGCTACAATGAGCAGTTCTTC. Amino acids: CASTGYNEQFF.